This TCR beta chain was sequenced in a study of CD8+CD57+ T cells in acquired aplastic anemia. Background on the study: 3.2 ug was the average amount of DNA from sorted CD4+ and CD8+ cells.

Germline assignment: CDR1 SEHNR and CDR2 FQNEAQ (reference sequence). CDR3 length equals 13 residues. Trimming took 8 bases from V and 8 from J; bases not matched to a gene: 7. Findings and caveats of the study: Significant differences in CD8+ Simpson's diversity were not observed between patients and controls.

Only patients with CD8+CD57+ cell expansion on flow cytometry were chosen for sequencing. TCR beta VDJ and CDR3 profiling used genomic DNA as template. In TCRdb, the reads were re-called with MiXCR into one record per CDR3 protein. The sample carries hundreds of thousands of distinct CDR3 sequences, about 50% recorded once. A word on this clonotype: Its antigen is undetermined.

The V gene is TRBV7-9, the J gene TRBJ1-2; 11 positions agree with TRBD1. The material sequenced was sorted CD4+, CD8+, or CD8+CD57+ T cells (not recorded which) from PBMCs. The TCR sequence derives from a human donor with aplastic anemia. The CDR3 sequence: CASVGTGGKGYTF. CDR3 bases: TGTGCCAGCGTGGGGACAGGGGGTAAAGGCTACACCTTC.